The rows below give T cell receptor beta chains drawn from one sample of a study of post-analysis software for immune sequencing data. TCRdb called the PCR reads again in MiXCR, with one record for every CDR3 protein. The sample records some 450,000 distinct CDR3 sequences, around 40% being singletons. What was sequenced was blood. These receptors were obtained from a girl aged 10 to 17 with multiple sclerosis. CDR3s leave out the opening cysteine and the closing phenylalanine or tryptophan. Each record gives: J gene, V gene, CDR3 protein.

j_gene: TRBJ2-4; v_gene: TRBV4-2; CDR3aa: ASSQVMGRGNIQY
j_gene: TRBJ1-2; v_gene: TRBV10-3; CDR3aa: AIRVTTGEAYGYT
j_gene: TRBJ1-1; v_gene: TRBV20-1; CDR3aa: SVPKDLPEAF
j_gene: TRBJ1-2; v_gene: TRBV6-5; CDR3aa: ASSPQGANYGYT
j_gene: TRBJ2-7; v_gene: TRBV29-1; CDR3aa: SVAQLAGYEQY
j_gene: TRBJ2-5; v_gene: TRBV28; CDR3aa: ASTRGLRRETQY
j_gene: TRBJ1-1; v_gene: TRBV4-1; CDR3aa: ASGHGQGDTEAF
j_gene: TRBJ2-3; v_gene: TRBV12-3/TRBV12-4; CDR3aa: ASSARDSRTDTQY
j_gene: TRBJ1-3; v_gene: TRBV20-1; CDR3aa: SPHTGNTIY
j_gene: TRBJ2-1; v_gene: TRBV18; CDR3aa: ASSPNGQDNEQF
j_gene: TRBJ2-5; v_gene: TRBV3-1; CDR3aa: ASSQGGSGETQY
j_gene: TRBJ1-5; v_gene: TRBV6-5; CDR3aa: ASSLFRTDNQPQH
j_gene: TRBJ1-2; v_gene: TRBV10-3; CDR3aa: AISVAGGYGYT
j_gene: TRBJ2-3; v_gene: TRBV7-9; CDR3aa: ASSLFGDTQY
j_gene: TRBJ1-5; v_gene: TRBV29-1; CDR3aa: SARQGAYQPQH
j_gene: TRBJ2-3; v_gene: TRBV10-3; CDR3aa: AISDPGTEYADTQY
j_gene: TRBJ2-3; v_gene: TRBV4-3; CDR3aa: ASSQEVGSDTQY
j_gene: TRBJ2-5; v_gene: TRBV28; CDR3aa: ASSWGLAGETQY
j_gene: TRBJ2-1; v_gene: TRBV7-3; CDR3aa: ASSLLGTSGNNEQF
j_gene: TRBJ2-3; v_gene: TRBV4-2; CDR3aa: ASSQSTSGRTDTQY
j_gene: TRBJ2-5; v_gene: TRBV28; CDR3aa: ASSIREGPETQY
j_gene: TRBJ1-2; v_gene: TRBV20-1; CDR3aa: SAPRGARYGYT
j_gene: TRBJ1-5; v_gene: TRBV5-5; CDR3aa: ASSLENRVRNQPQH
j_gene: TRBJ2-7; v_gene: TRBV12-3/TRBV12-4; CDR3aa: ASSLRAGYEQY
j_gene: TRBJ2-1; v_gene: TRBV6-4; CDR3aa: ASSDFRPISYNEQF
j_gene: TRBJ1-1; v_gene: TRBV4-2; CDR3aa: ASSQPWQGLSYTEAF